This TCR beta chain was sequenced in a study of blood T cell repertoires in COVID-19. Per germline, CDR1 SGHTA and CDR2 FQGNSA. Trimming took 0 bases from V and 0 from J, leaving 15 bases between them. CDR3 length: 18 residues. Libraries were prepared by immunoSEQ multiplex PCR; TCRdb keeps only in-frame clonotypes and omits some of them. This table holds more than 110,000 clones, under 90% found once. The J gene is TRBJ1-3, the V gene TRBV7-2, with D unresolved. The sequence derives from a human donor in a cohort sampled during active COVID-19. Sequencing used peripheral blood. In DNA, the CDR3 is TGTGCCAGCAGCTTAGCGAGTGTGAGGCAGAGCTCTGGAAACACCATATATTTT. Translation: CASSLASVRQSSGNTIYF.